These 20 T cell receptor beta chains were sequenced from one sample in a study of T cells after yellow fever vaccination. TCRdb reprocessed the 5' RACE reads via MiXCR and lists one record per CDR3 protein. The sample has 250,000 to 350,000 distinct CDR3 sequences, approximately 10% seen once. The sequencing used CD4+ T cells sorted from PBMCs, collected 5 days after the yellow fever booster vaccination. The source of these receptors is a man aged 18 to 30 who received the YFV17D yellow fever vaccine.

This clonotype was observed at least ten times. The chain is built from TRBV12-3 or TRBV12-4 and TRBJ2-2; D unresolved. V gave up 3 bases and J gave up 5 bases, with 4 bases separating them. The length of the CDR3 is 12 residues. The CDR3 is CASSFRTGELFF. For the CDR3, the DNA is TGTGCCAGCAGTTTTCGAACCGGGGAGCTGTTTTTT.

This chain links TRBV10-3 with TRBJ1-2; 8 nucleotides line up with TRBD1. The junction had 9 bases not matched to a gene; V was cut back by 2 bases and J by 4 bases. CDR1 is ENHRY, CDR2 SYGVKD, per germline. The CDR3 is 16 amino acids. Here the CDR3 reads CAISEPNPGQVYGYTF. The CDR3 DNA reads as TGTGCCATCAGTGAGCCGAACCCGGGACAGGTCTATGGCTACACCTTC.

This clonotype was seen a few times. This chain joins TRBV30 and TRBJ1-1; D unclear. The CDR3 runs 15 residues. The ends were cut back, 0 bases at V and 0 bases at J, with 11 bases in the middle. Germline V CDR1 and CDR2: GTSNPN, SVGIG (reference sequence). The DNA for the CDR3 is TGTGCCTGGAGTGTCGGCTCACTAATGAACACTGAAGCTTTCTTT. This codes for CAWSVGSLMNTEAFF.

Only one count was recorded for this clonotype. This sequence joins TRBV12-3 or TRBV12-4 and TRBJ2-2; D is uncertain. CDR3 size: 13 residues. V shed 3 bases and J shed 7 bases, with 9 bases lying between them. CDR3 amino acids: CASSLLQIGELFF. The CDR3 DNA reads TGTGCCAGCAGTTTGCTACAGATCGGGGAGCTGTTTTTT.

This clonotype was found a few times. This chain connects TRBV5-1 to TRBJ1-2; possibly TRBD1 for D (6 bases). CDR3 length equals 15 residues. Germline CDR1 SGHRS, CDR2 YFSETQ. The V end lost 0 bases, the J end lost 5 bases, and 14 bases lay between the germline ends. The CDR3 loop is CASSLAEDRKYGYTF. The CDR3 nucleotides read TGCGCCAGCAGCTTGGCTGAGGACAGAAAATATGGCTACACCTTC.

The chain combines TRBV7-2 with TRBJ2-5; D possibly matches TRBD1 or TRBD2 (6 bases each). V lost 1 base and J lost 4, with 10 bases in between. There are 14 residues in the CDR3. Germline loops: CDR1 SGHTA, CDR2 FQGNSA. CDR3 coding DNA: TGTGCCAGCAGCTTAGTTCGGGGGCCAGAGACCCAGTACTTC. This codes for CASSLVRGPETQYF. The complete variable domain, with remaining parts taken from reference TRBV7-2 and TRBJ2-5, reads GAGVSQSPSNKVTEKGKDVELRCDPISGHTALYWYRQSLGQGLEFLIYFQGNSAPDKSGLPSDRFSAERTGGSVSTLTIQRTQQEDSAVYLCASSLVRGPETQYFGPGTRLLVL.

This clonotype came up a few times. The V call is TRBV4-1, the J call TRBJ1-2; D remains ambiguous. This CDR3 spans 15 amino acids. V was clipped by 0 bases and J by 2 bases, with 10 bases between them. Germline CDR1 is MGHRA and CDR2 is YSYEKL. The CDR3 DNA sequence: TGCGCCAGCAGCCAAGATCGCAAGAAAAACTATGGCTACACCTTC. Residues: CASSQDRKKNYGYTF.

The chain links TRBV6-2 or TRBV6-3 to TRBJ2-3; 7 bases align to TRBD2. This CDR3 is 16 amino acids long. Germline lookup yields CDR1 MNHEY and CDR2 SVGEGT. Germline trimming cut 6 bases from V and 0 bases from J; bases unmatched to any gene: 9. The CDR3 region is CASRTRAGISTDTQYF. In DNA form, the CDR3 reads TGTGCCAGCAGGACGCGAGCGGGGATTAGCACAGATACGCAGTATTTT.

This clonotype showed up just a few times. The J gene is TRBJ1-1, the V gene TRBV12-3 or TRBV12-4; tentatively, D is TRBD1 (5 bases). This CDR3 comprises 14 residues. V shed 7 bases and J shed 4 bases, with 16 bases lying between them. The CDR3 DNA follows: TGTGCCAGCATTTCATTCAGGGAAGGCACTGAAGCTTTCTTT. It yields the protein CASISFREGTEAFF.

Remarks on this clonotype: This may come from a read error, since a much larger clone is one base off. The chain is built from TRBV10-3 and TRBJ1-2; D might be TRBD1 (5 bases). This CDR3 comprises 15 residues. CDR1 and CDR2 (germline): ENHRY, SYGVKD. The CDR3 reads CAISEGRDDNYCYTF. As DNA, the CDR3 is TGTGCCATCAGTGAAGGCAGGGATGATAACTATTGCTACACCTTC.

This clonotype was observed a handful of times. The V and J genes are TRBV7-3 and TRBJ1-6; no clear D gene. V was trimmed by 1 base and J by 6 bases, leaving 10 bases between them. There are 15 residues in the CDR3. Germline lookup yields CDR1 SGHTA and CDR2 FQGTGA. This CDR3 reads CASSLRAPPNSPLHF. The CDR3 nucleotides read TGTGCCAGCAGCTTAAGGGCCCCGCCTAATTCACCCCTCCACTTT.

The gene calls are TRBV2 and TRBJ1-5, with unresolved D. With 6 bases removed from V and 6 bases from J, the gap between germline ends came to 21 bases. Germline V gene data show CDR1 as SNHLY and CDR2 as FYNNEI. The CDR3 is 16 amino acids. In nucleotides, the CDR3 is TGTGCCAGCAGCGGCCTTGGACGTGGGAGCCGTCAGCCCCAGCATTTT. Protein: CASSGLGRGSRQPQHF.

This clonotype was counted between two and nine times. V and J are TRBV7-9 and TRBJ1-2; TRBD1 aligns across 8 bases. V trimming: 5 bases; J trimming: 4 bases; junction bases outside the gene matches: 6. Germline loops: CDR1 SEHNR, CDR2 FQNEAQ (reference sequence). This CDR3 has 14 residues. The CDR3 protein is CASSRDRHGYGYTF. The CDR3 DNA reads TGTGCCAGCAGCAGGGACAGGCACGGCTATGGCTACACCTTC. The entire variable domain, with the rest obtained from reference TRBV7-9 and TRBJ1-2, is as follows: DTGVSQNPRHKITKRGQNVTFRCDPISEHNRLYWYRQTLGQGPEFLTYFQNEAQLEKSRLLSDRFSAERPKGSFSTLEIQRTEQGDSAMYLCASSRDRHGYGYTFGSGTRLTVV.

J is TRBJ1-2 and V is TRBV6-5; D might be TRBD1 (6 bases). Germline CDR1 is MNHEY and CDR2 is SVGAGI. V lost 5 bases and J lost 5, with 12 bases in between. The CDR3 sequence is 13 residues long. The DNA for the CDR3 is TGTGCCAGCAGTGCAGGGGCGGAATATGGCTACACCTTC. It codes for CASSAGAEYGYTF.

The J gene is TRBJ1-2, the V gene TRBV6-5; no clear D gene. Trimming removed 8 bases at V and 2 bases at J, with 18 bases between. The CDR3 runs 15 residues. The V gene's germline CDR1 is MNHEY and CDR2 SVGAGI. The DNA of the CDR3 is TGTGCCAGCGCGCGAACAGCCGGCTGGAACTATGGCTACACCTTC. Protein: CASARTAGWNYGYTF.

This sequence joins TRBV6-2 or TRBV6-3 and TRBJ1-2, with D possibly TRBD1 on 5 matching bases. Germline-derived CDR1 and CDR2 are MNHEY and SVGEGT. V dropped 7 bases and J dropped 4 bases, with 13 bases sitting between them. CDR3 length equals 13 residues. CDR3 loop: CASKGSGGYGYTF. CDR3 DNA sequence: TGTGCCAGCAAGGGTTCCGGGGGCTATGGCTACACCTTC.

This chain connects TRBV5-5 to TRBJ2-5; D may be TRBD2 (6 bases). Germline assignment: CDR1 SGHKS and CDR2 YYEKEE (reference sequence). The CDR3 extends over 14 amino acids. V was trimmed by 7 bases and J by 3 bases, leaving 16 bases between them. CDR3 nucleotides: TGTGCCAGCGGAATTGGGGGGACCGAAGAGACCCAGTACTTC. Encoded protein: CASGIGGTEETQYF.

The chain links TRBV7-2 to TRBJ1-6, with D hard to call. The CDR3 covers 15 residues. The V end lost 1 base, the J end lost 12 bases, and 16 bases lay between the germline ends. Germline V gene sequence: CDR1 SGHTA, CDR2 FQGNSA. The CDR3 nucleotides read TGTGCCAGCAGCTTAGTTGCGACACAAGGGCTACCCCTCCACTTT. Translating gives CASSLVATQGLPLHF.

About this clonotype: A much larger clone lies one base from this, so it may be a read error. The genes are TRBV5-6 and TRBJ2-5; TRBD2 matches at 10 bases. The CDR3 sequence is 15 residues long. Germline CDR1 SGHDT, CDR2 YYEEEE. Here the CDR3 reads CASSYGLAEQEAQYF. CDR3 bases: TGTGCCAGCAGCTATGGACTAGCGGAACAAGAGGCCCAGTACTTC.

This clonotype was observed many times. This rearrangement joins TRBV5-1 to TRBJ2-7; D ambiguous. The germline V and J ends were trimmed by 4 bases and 1 base, with 15 bases remaining between them. This CDR3 has 15 residues. CDR1 and CDR2 (germline): SGHRS, YFSETQ. CDR3 in DNA: TGCGCCAGCAGCGTGAGCGTTGGGGTTTCCTACGAGCAGTACTTC. Translation: CASSVSVGVSYEQYF.